These T cell receptor beta chains were read from a single sample in a study of blood T cell repertoires in COVID-19. TCRdb's copy holds only in-frame clones and misses some; the assay was immunoSEQ multiplex PCR. The table lists about 120,000 clones, 75% to 80% of them singletons. The sequenced sample was peripheral blood. The receptor source for this set is a woman older than 75 with active or convalescent COVID-19. The CDR3 runs from the conserved cysteine through the conserved F or W. Fields, in order: D gene, V gene, J gene, clone size, CDR3 DNA, CDR3 protein. The D gene is left open where the match is weak. Size is stated for part of the rows, as once, few or many counts, or as a class when the clone is expanded.

>TRBD2|TRBV12-3/TRBV12-4|TRBJ2-7|many
TGTGCCAGCCGCAAGCCGGGGGGTGAGCAGTACTTC
CASRKPGGEQYF
>TRBD1|TRBV5-1|TRBJ2-1|NA
TGCGCCAGCAGCTTCGGCAGGGGGCCTGATGAGCAGTTCTTC
CASSFGRGPDEQFF
>NA|TRBV4-2|TRBJ2-2|NA
TGTGCCAGCAGCCAAAGGCGGGACGCATACACCGGGGAGCTGTTTTTT
CASSQRRDAYTGELFF
>TRBD2|TRBV28|TRBJ2-1|few
TGTGCCAGCAGGGAAGGGGGACTAGCGGGACCAGGGTCCTACAATGAGCAGTTCTTC
CASREGGLAGPGSYNEQFF
>NA|TRBV18|TRBJ1-1|NA
TGTGCCAGCTCACCACCGGGGTCGGGGGGCACTGAAGCTTTCTTT
CASSPPGSGGTEAFF
>TRBD2|TRBV5-5|TRBJ2-7|NA
TGTGCCAGCAGTTACGTTCTAGCGGGAGGTCGCTACGAGCAGTACTTC
CASSYVLAGGRYEQYF
>TRBD2|TRBV24-1|TRBJ2-7|NA
TGTGCCACCAGTGAATTAGCGGGAACGGTCTACGAGCAGTACTTC
CATSELAGTVYEQYF
>TRBD1|TRBV27|TRBJ1-2|NA
TGTGCCAGCAGTCCCCTCGACAGGGAAGGCTACACCTTC
CASSPLDREGYTF
>NA|TRBV7-8|TRBJ2-5|NA
TGTGCCAGCCGGAGGGGGCTGGTGGAGACCCAGTACTTC
CASRRGLVETQYF
>TRBD2|TRBV2|TRBJ2-1|NA
TGTGCCAGCAGTGAAGGAGGGAGGGGCTATGAGCAGTTCTTC
CASSEGGRGYEQFF
>NA|TRBV29-1|TRBJ2-1|NA
TGCAGCGCCCCAGGGAGGAGTGGCTACAATGAGCAGTTCTTC
CSAPGRSGYNEQFF
>NA|TRBV21-1|TRBJ2-3|NA
TGTGCCACCTTAGACTGTCTTCCCGGCCCAGATACGCAGTATTTT
CATLDCLPGPDTQYF
>TRBD2|TRBV29-1|TRBJ2-3|once
TGCAGCGTTGCGCCTAGCGGGGGTCCCCCAGATACGCAGTATTTT
CSVAPSGGPPDTQYF
>TRBD1|TRBV6-6|TRBJ2-7|NA
TGTGCCACCGGGACCACAGGGGGCAAGCAGTACTTC
CATGTTGGKQYF
>TRBD1|TRBV5-4|TRBJ1-1|NA
TGTGCCAGCAGTTCGGACAGGTCGAACACTGAAGCTTTCTTT
CASSSDRSNTEAFF